What follows describes a single T cell receptor (beta chain). Its specificity is unknown. The data are from a study of graft-versus-host responses after intestinal transplantation. Turning to the study itself: The study gave all recipients anti-thymocyte globulin induction, then tacrolimus and steroids for roughly 3 years.

This table comes from immunoSEQ multiplex PCR, and its TCRdb copy is limited to in-frame clones, with some not included. Of approximately 97,000 clones listed, 90% to 95% are singletons. Study results and limitations: Within the allografts of patients who had graft-donor T cell macrochimerism, graft-versus-host to host-versus-graft clonal ratios were high.

This clonotype was sampled from a human donor who was the organ donor for an intestinal transplant. The material sequenced was unstimulated CD4+ T cells sorted from spleen or lymph node cells, taken before transplant.

The CDR3 loop reads CATSRDEGRNEQFF. DNA for the CDR3: TGTGCCACCAGCAGAGATGAGGGAAGGAACGAGCAGTTCTTC. This chain joins TRBV15 and TRBJ2-1; maybe TRBD2 (5 bases). This CDR3 has 14 amino acids. V was shortened by 0 bases and J by 10 bases, with 13 bases between the two germline ends. Germline V lookup: CDR1 LNHNV, CDR2 YYDKDF (reference sequence).